Sequencing of this T cell receptor beta chain was carried out in a study of blood T cell repertoires in COVID-19. Study background: Material from acute and convalescent COVID-19 was sourced from the United States, Italy and Spain.

Clones were read by immunoSEQ multiplex PCR, and TCRdb kept only the in-frame ones, dropping some. The repertoire holds 230,000 or so clones, 88% seen once, with under 3% in the top ten. Two negative PCRs, clearance, or symptom resolution were required of recovered Cohort 3 donors. This clonotype originated in a woman aged 25 to 39 who had recovered from COVID-19. The sequenced material came from PBMCs or T cells enriched from blood (not recorded which).

The CDR3 DNA reads as TGTGCCAGCAGCCAAGATTTTTGGGGACAGGGGGGTAGTGAGCAGTTCTTC. Translation gives CASSQDFWGQGGSEQFF. The V call is TRBV14, the J call TRBJ2-1; 11 nucleotides agree with TRBD1. Germline V gives CDR1 SGHDN, CDR2 FVKESK. V shed 0 bases and J 9 bases; nucleotides not matched to a gene: 10. The CDR3 has 17 amino acids. The whole variable domain, remainder taken from reference TRBV14 and TRBJ2-1, is EAGVTQFPSHSVIEKGQTVTLRCDPISGHDNLYWYRRVMGKEIKFLLHFVKESKQDESGMPNNRFLAERTGGTYSTLKVQPAELEDSGVYFCASSQDFWGQGGSEQFFGPGTRLTVL.